This T cell receptor (beta chain) was documented in a study of blood T cell repertoires in COVID-19. Across the whole study: Sites in the United States, Italy and Spain provided acute and convalescent COVID-19 samples. PBMCs, B-cell-depleted T cells, or T cells provided the cDNA or gDNA that made up the material.

CDR3 size: 14 residues. V was cut by 5 bases and J by 0 bases, with 8 bases left in between. Per the germline V gene, CDR1 is LGHDT and CDR2 is YNNKEL (reference sequence). Authors' methods: Cell counts per sample came from amplifying reference gene primers. Libraries were prepared by immunoSEQ multiplex PCR; TCRdb keeps only in-frame clonotypes and omits some of them. The V and J calls and clone size are taken from that table; D and trimming were inferred from the DNA. The sample records 100,000 or so clones, about 91% being singletons. The rearrangement links TRBV3-1 (or the pseudogene TRBV3-2) to TRBJ1-3; D is undetermined. The clonotype was recovered from a man aged 18 to 35 with acute or convalescent COVID-19. Source material: peripheral blood. The CDR3 DNA follows: TGTGCCAGCAGCGGGCCTAACTCTGGAAACACCATATATTTT. This sequence encodes CASSGPNSGNTIYF.